The 14 T cell receptor beta chains presented below share a single source sample, sequenced in a study of blood T cell repertoires in COVID-19. Some clones are missing from TCRdb's copy, which holds only in-frame ones; the method was immunoSEQ multiplex PCR. The data show some 57,000 clones, roughly 92% seen once. Specimen: peripheral blood. The receptors were gathered from a human donor in a cohort sampled during active COVID-19.

In the case of this clone: Compared with germline, one end of the junction differs, possibly owing to a read error. The rearrangement links TRBV10-3 to TRBJ2-7; D is unclear. This CDR3 is 14 amino acids long. Germline V CDR1 and CDR2: ENHRY, SYGVKD. CDR3 in DNA: TGTGCCATCAGTGAGTCAGCTCCCTCCCACGAGCAGTACTTC. Translation: CAISESAPSHEQYF.

This chain connects TRBV30 to TRBJ1-1; unclear D gene. The CDR3 consists of 12 residues. Per the germline V gene, CDR1 is GTSNPN and CDR2 is SVGIG (reference sequence). V was cut by 2 bases and J by 11 bases, with 15 bases left in between. The chain's CDR3 is CAWSTGMLGAFF. The CDR3 nucleotides read TGTGCCTGGAGTACCGGGATGCTGGGGGCTTTCTTT. The full variable domain, with the rest looked up from reference TRBV30 and TRBJ1-1, is SQTIHQWPATLVQPVGSPLSLECTVEGTSNPNLYWYRQAAGRGLQLLFYSVGIGQISSEVPQNLSASRPQDRQFILSSKKLLLSDSGFYLCAWSTGMLGAFFGQGTRLTVV.

The sample holds one count of this clone. This chain uses TRBV7-2 with TRBJ2-3; 8 nucleotides line up with TRBD1. The CDR3 spans 15 residues. Germline assignment: CDR1 SGHTA and CDR2 FQGNSA. The ends lost 10 bases at V and 3 bases at J; junction bases unmatched: 12. The DNA for the CDR3 is TGTGCCACCTCTGAACCCAGGGGGCTAACAGATACGCAGTATTTT. This gives the protein CATSEPRGLTDTQYF.

This chain uses TRBV19 with TRBJ2-3; D is unclear. The germline V gene encodes CDR1 LNHDA and CDR2 SQIVND (reference sequence). V lost 7 bases and J lost 5, with 7 bases in between. This CDR3 region has 11 residues. The CDR3 DNA follows: TGTGCCAGTACCCGCGAAGATACGCAGTATTTT. This codes for CASTREDTQYF.

This chain uses TRBV27 with TRBJ1-4; D gene ambiguous. The germline gives CDR1 MNHEY, CDR2 SMNVEV (reference sequence). The CDR3 is 14 amino acids. V shed 2 bases and J shed 8 bases, with 12 bases lying between them. DNA for the CDR3: TGTGCCAGCAGTTTACGGACTGGCTCCGAAAAACTGTTTTTT. This encodes CASSLRTGSEKLFF.

The chain combines TRBV6-6 with TRBJ2-3; 7 bases are a match to TRBD1. The length of the CDR3 is 15 residues. Germline CDR1 and CDR2: MNHNY and SVGAGI (reference sequence). With 6 bases clipped from V and 0 bases from J, the junction kept 6 bases outside the gene matches. As DNA, the CDR3 is TGTGCCAGCAGCAGAGGGGGCTTGAGCACAGATACGCAGTATTTT. Encoded protein: CASSRGGLSTDTQYF.

The J gene is TRBJ2-7, the V gene TRBV5-6; D not resolved. The germline V gene encodes CDR1 SGHDT and CDR2 YYEEEE. The CDR3 is made up of 12 amino acids. V lost 0 bases to trimming and J lost 3 bases, with 4 bases between them. The CDR3 region has the DNA TGTGCCAGCAGCTTGGAGCGCTACGAGCAGTACTTC. It is translated as CASSLERYEQYF.

V and J are TRBV4-2 and TRBJ2-7; D remains unclear. Trimming left V 1 base short and J 1 base short, with 8 bases between. From germline, CDR1 is LGHNA and CDR2 YNFKEQ. The CDR3 runs 14 residues. CDR3 in amino acids: CASSQVAGSYEQYF. CDR3 DNA: TGTGCCAGCAGCCAAGTAGCCGGTTCCTACGAGCAGTACTTC.

The V gene is TRBV5-8, the J gene TRBJ1-5; D is unclear. The CDR3 has 14 residues. Trimming cost V 0 bases and J 6 bases, with 10 bases left between them. Germline CDR1 reads SGHTS; CDR2 reads YDEGEE. The CDR3 here is CASSLVESGQPQHF. CDR3 DNA sequence: TGTGCCAGCAGCTTGGTGGAGAGCGGTCAGCCCCAGCATTTT.

This chain joins TRBV6-4 and TRBJ2-3, with a possible D match to TRBD2 (6 bases). CDR1 MRHNA and CDR2 SNTAGT come from the germline V gene. V was pared by 3 bases and J by 10 bases, with 17 bases between. CDR3 length: 14 amino acids. CDR3 sequence reads: CASSDEAGSGAQYF. The CDR3 DNA is TGTGCCAGCAGTGATGAGGCCGGTAGCGGCGCGCAGTATTTT.

This chain links TRBV5-8 with TRBJ2-3; D may be TRBD2 (5 bases). From germline, CDR1 is SGHTS and CDR2 YDEGEE. This CDR3 contains 12 residues. Trimming removed 4 bases from V and 6 bases from J, with 9 bases in between. The CDR3 reads CASSTPGDTQYF. The CDR3 nucleotides are TGTGCCAGCAGCACCCCGGGGGATACGCAGTATTTT.

The chain has TRBV7-2 and TRBJ2-3; TRBD2 matches 11 bases. With 1 base clipped from V and 6 bases from J, the junction kept 3 bases outside the gene matches. Germline lookup yields CDR1 SGHTA and CDR2 FQGNSA. This CDR3 has 15 amino acids. CDR3 sequence reads: CASSLVAGGLDTQYF. The CDR3 DNA is TGTGCCAGCAGCTTAGTAGCGGGGGGGCTGGATACGCAGTATTTT.

This chain joins TRBV11-2 and TRBJ2-7; TRBD2 matches 9 bases. There are 17 residues in the CDR3. From germline, CDR1 is SGHAT and CDR2 FQNNGV. The V and J ends lost 1 base and 4 bases, in that order; junction bases with no gene match: 11. Here the CDR3 DNA reads TGTGCCAGCAGCTTAGGGTTAGCGGGGGAGACTTTTTACGAGCAGTACTTC. It codes for CASSLGLAGETFYEQYF.

The chain employs TRBV11-2 and TRBJ1-2; weak D call: TRBD1 (6 bases). Germline CDR1 and CDR2: SGHAT and FQNNGV. The CDR3 has 14 amino acids. V was trimmed by 1 base and J by 7 bases, leaving 13 bases between them. CDR3: CASSLGGQSRGYTF. The CDR3 bases are TGTGCCAGCAGCTTAGGTGGACAGAGTCGTGGCTACACCTTC.